These 30 T cell receptor beta chains share one sample of origin, sequenced in a study of blood T cell repertoires in COVID-19. Measured with immunoSEQ multiplex PCR; TCRdb has only the in-frame clones, and not every one. The table shows 250,000 to 300,000 clones, with approximately 88% occurring only once. Source material: peripheral blood. These receptors were obtained from a woman in her 70s with COVID-19, enrolled during active disease.

CDR3 region: CASSLGPLAGGTDTQYF. CDR3 in DNA: TGCGCCAGCAGCTTGGGGCCACTAGCGGGAGGCACAGATACGCAGTATTTT. The chain is built from TRBV5-1 and TRBJ2-3; 11 positions match TRBD2. The germline CDR1 and CDR2 sequences are SGHRS and YFSETQ. With V trimmed by 0 bases and J by 1 base, 4 bases remained unmatched. The CDR3 totals 17 residues.

The gene calls are TRBV28 and TRBJ2-7; no definite D call. The CDR3 loop spans 11 amino acids. V was clipped by 3 bases and J by 3 bases, with 3 bases between them. CDR1 and CDR2 from the germline V gene are MDHEN and SYDVKM. The CDR3 nucleotides are TGTGCCAGCAGTTTCCGCTACGAGCAGTACTTC. Protein: CASSFRYEQYF. The entire variable domain, with the rest obtained from reference TRBV28 and TRBJ2-7, is as follows: DVKVTQSSRYLVKRTGEKVFLECVQDMDHENMFWYRQDPGLGLRLIYFSYDVKMKEKGDIPEGYSVSREKKERFSLILESASTNQTSMYLCASSFRYEQYFGPGTRLTVT.

The V and J genes are TRBV19 and TRBJ2-1; D ambiguous. This CDR3 is 15 amino acids long. Germline values: CDR1 LNHDA, CDR2 SQIVND (reference sequence). V lost 1 base and J lost 0, with 7 bases in between. CDR3 bases: TGTGCCAGTAGTATAGCTACGAGCTCCTACAATGAGCAGTTCTTC. Translated, it gives CASSIATSSYNEQFF.

This rearrangement joins TRBV10-3 to TRBJ2-7; 11 nucleotides align to TRBD2. Germline V gives CDR1 ENHRY, CDR2 SYGVKD. The junction had 4 bases not matched to a gene; V was cut back by 3 bases and J by 6 bases. The CDR3 runs 14 residues. CDR3 bases: TGTGCCATCAGTGAACTAGCGGGAGAATTCGAGCAGTACTTC. As protein: CAISELAGEFEQYF.

The V and J genes are TRBV5-1 and TRBJ2-5; TRBD1 matches at 8 bases. Germline trimming cut 5 bases from V and 1 base from J; bases unmatched to any gene: 1. The CDR3 covers 13 residues. CDR1 and CDR2 (germline): SGHRS, YFSETQ. CDR3 bases: TGCGCCAGCAGGACAGGGGCCCAAGAGACCCAGTACTTC. Protein product: CASRTGAQETQYF.

The genes are TRBV6-5 and TRBJ1-1, with D tentatively TRBD1 (5 bases). CDR1 and CDR2 from the germline V gene are MNHEY and SVGAGI. Trimming stripped 5 bases from V and 4 bases from J, with 11 bases between. This CDR3 region has 13 residues. The CDR3 nucleotides are TGTGCCAGCAGTACTCAGGGTCGCACTGAAGCTTTCTTT. Its translation: CASSTQGRTEAFF.

The chain is built from TRBV6-6 and TRBJ1-4, with D possibly TRBD1 on 5 matching bases. The CDR3 is 14 amino acids. Trimming removed 0 bases from V and 7 bases from J, with 9 bases in between. CDR1 and CDR2 (germline): MNHNY, SVGAGI (reference sequence). The DNA for the CDR3 is TGTGCCAGCAGTTACTCGACGACAGCTGAAAAACTGTTTTTT. Encoded protein: CASSYSTTAEKLFF.

The chain carries TRBV18 and TRBJ2-7; D gene uncertain. The V gene lost 3 bases and the J gene lost 2 bases, with 17 bases spanning the gap. CDR3 length equals 16 residues. CDR1 and CDR2 (germline): KGHSH, LQKENI. The CDR3 region is CASSPGSGSPTYEQYF. The CDR3 region has the DNA TGTGCCAGCTCACCTGGGTCGGGTAGCCCTACCTACGAGCAGTACTTC.

The gene calls are TRBV30 and TRBJ1-4; 9 bases agree with TRBD1. Per the germline V gene, CDR1 is GTSNPN and CDR2 is SVGIG (reference sequence). The CDR3 runs to 14 residues. V gave up 3 bases and J gave up 5 bases; unmatched junction bases: 4. The CDR3 DNA follows: TGTGCCTGGAGCCGAGGACAGGGGAATGAAAAACTGTTTTTT. Translated, it gives CAWSRGQGNEKLFF.

This chain connects TRBV11-2 to TRBJ2-1; no firm D call. The germline V gene has CDR1 SGHAT and CDR2 FQNNGV. This CDR3 is built from 12 residues. The ends were cut back, 5 bases at V and 9 bases at J, with 11 bases in the middle. The CDR3 DNA reads TGTGCCAGCAGCCTTCATTGGGCTGAGCAGTTCTTC. Translated, it gives CASSLHWAEQFF.

The genes are TRBV7-2 and TRBJ2-7; TRBD2 aligns across 12 bases. The CDR3 length is 12 residues. Germline CDR1 is SGHTA and CDR2 is FQGNSA. V was clipped by 11 bases and J by 7 bases; unmatched bases: 6. CDR3 sequence reads: CAGETSGGEQYF. The CDR3 DNA sequence: TGTGCCGGAGAGACTAGCGGGGGTGAGCAGTACTTC.

The rearrangement joins TRBV7-9 to TRBJ1-2; D may be TRBD1 (6 bases). This CDR3 is 16 amino acids long. Looked up from germline, CDR1 is SEHNR and CDR2 is FQNEAQ (reference sequence). The V end was cut by 0 bases, the J end by 3 bases, with 14 bases between. CDR3 loop: CASSLALTGPYYGYTF. The CDR3 DNA reads TGTGCCAGCAGCTTAGCCTTGACAGGCCCATACTATGGCTACACCTTC. The full variable domain, with the rest looked up from reference TRBV7-9 and TRBJ1-2, is DTGVSQNPRHKITKRGQNVTFRCDPISEHNRLYWYRQTLGQGPEFLTYFQNEAQLEKSRLLSDRFSAERPKGSFSTLEIQRTEQGDSAMYLCASSLALTGPYYGYTFGSGTRLTVV.

CDR3 bases: TGTGCCAGCACTTCCCGTTCCTTCTATAATTCACCCCTCCACTTT. Translated: CASTSRSFYNSPLHF. The rearrangement joins TRBV2 to TRBJ1-6; D remains ambiguous. Trimming took 7 bases from V and 3 from J, leaving 13 bases between them. The CDR3 is made up of 15 amino acids. In germline, CDR1 is SNHLY, CDR2 FYNNEI.

The genes are TRBV29-1 and TRBJ1-5, with TRBD1 matching over 7 bases. From germline, CDR1 is SQVTM and CDR2 ANQGSEA. Unmatched junction bases numbered 4, after V lost 7 bases and J lost 4 bases. CDR3 length: 12 amino acids. This chain's CDR3 is CSAGQENQPQHF. As DNA, the CDR3 is TGCAGCGCCGGACAGGAAAATCAGCCCCAGCATTTT.

The J gene is TRBJ2-3, the V gene TRBV7-9; the match to TRBD1 covers 9 bases. The CDR3 runs 17 residues. Unmatched junction bases numbered 9, after V lost 0 bases and J lost 5 bases. Per the germline V gene, CDR1 is SEHNR and CDR2 is FQNEAQ (reference sequence). CDR3: CASSLATLQGALDTQYF. In DNA form, the CDR3 reads TGTGCCAGCAGCTTAGCCACACTACAGGGGGCGTTAGATACGCAGTATTTT.

The J gene is TRBJ2-1, the V gene TRBV28, with a weak D call TRBD2 (6 bases). Germline V lookup: CDR1 MDHEN, CDR2 SYDVKM. The CDR3 runs 14 residues. Trimming left V 1 base short and J 7 bases short, with 11 bases between. The CDR3 coding sequence is TGTGCCAGCAGTTTATATGGGACTCCAAATGAGCAGTTCTTC. Translation: CASSLYGTPNEQFF. Supplemented by reference TRBV28 and TRBJ2-1, the full variable domain reads DVKVTQSSRYLVKRTGEKVFLECVQDMDHENMFWYRQDPGLGLRLIYFSYDVKMKEKGDIPEGYSVSREKKERFSLILESASTNQTSMYLCASSLYGTPNEQFFGPGTRLTVL.

The V gene is TRBV20-1, the J gene TRBJ1-1; unclear D gene. The CDR3 runs 11 residues. Trimming stripped 0 bases from V and 4 bases from J, with 3 bases between. Germline CDR1 is DFQATT and CDR2 is SNEGSKA (reference sequence). The CDR3 region has the DNA TGCAGTGCTAGAGATATCACTGAAGCTTTCTTT. This gives the protein CSARDITEAFF.

The rearrangement joins TRBV5-1 to TRBJ2-1; 8 bases match TRBD2. Per the germline V gene, CDR1 is SGHRS and CDR2 is YFSETQ. The CDR3 loop spans 16 amino acids. The ends lost 4 bases at V and 0 bases at J; junction bases unmatched: 6. CDR3 bases: TGCGCCAGCAGCCCGGGGGGGCGGGACTCCTACAATGAGCAGTTCTTC. Translating it yields CASSPGGRDSYNEQFF.

The V and J genes are TRBV29-1 and TRBJ1-2, with D possibly being TRBD1 (5 bases). The CDR3 is 14 residues long. The germline V gene encodes CDR1 SQVTM and CDR2 ANQGSEA. V shed 3 bases and J shed 0 bases, with 11 bases lying between them. The CDR3 DNA reads as TGCAGCGTTGACAGGGAAGAGGCTAACTATGGCTACACCTTC. This sequence encodes CSVDREEANYGYTF.

V and J are TRBV25-1 and TRBJ1-4; the D is unclear. Trimming took off 1 base at V and 3 bases at J, with 9 bases between the two ends. Germline CDR1 is MGHDK and CDR2 is SYGVNS. The CDR3 consists of 15 residues. The CDR3 is CASSEWSAANEKLFF. CDR3 DNA sequence: TGTGCCAGCAGTGAATGGTCAGCGGCTAATGAAAAACTGTTTTTT. Complete variable domain (other parts from reference TRBV25-1 and TRBJ1-4): EADIYQTPRYLVIGTGKKITLECSQTMGHDKMYWYQQDPGMELHLIHYSYGVNSTEKGDLSSESTVSRIRTEHFPLTLESARPSHTSQYLCASSEWSAANEKLFFGSGTQLSVL.

The chain recombines TRBV3-1 (or the pseudogene TRBV3-2) with TRBJ1-3, with no clear D. V gave up 1 base and J gave up 4 bases, with 11 bases separating them. Germline V gene sequence: CDR1 LGHDT, CDR2 YNNKEL (reference sequence). This CDR3 contains 15 residues. CDR3 nucleotide sequence: TGTGCCAGCAGCCAAGCGTTACAGTCCGGAAACACCATATATTTT. It is translated as CASSQALQSGNTIYF.

In DNA form, the CDR3 reads TGTGCCAGCAGCCAAGCAACGGGGGAAACGCAGTATTTT. As protein: CASSQATGETQYF. The chain has TRBV4-2 and TRBJ2-3; D may be TRBD2 (6 bases). The V and J ends lost 1 base and 9 bases respectively, with 11 bases between them. Germline values: CDR1 LGHNA, CDR2 YNFKEQ. CDR3 size: 13 residues.

This chain links TRBV6-5 with TRBJ2-1; 8 bases fit TRBD1. The CDR3 runs to 15 residues. In germline, CDR1 is MNHEY, CDR2 SVGAGI. V was clipped by 7 bases and J by 6 bases; unmatched bases: 11. CDR3: CASTPYQGAPNEQFF. The CDR3 DNA reads TGTGCCAGCACCCCCTACCAGGGGGCACCCAATGAGCAGTTCTTC.

The genes are TRBV19 and TRBJ2-1, with 9 bases identical to TRBD2. CDR3 length equals 16 residues. Germline V CDR1 and CDR2: LNHDA, SQIVND (reference sequence). V lost 1 base, J lost 4 bases, and 5 bases stayed unmatched. This CDR3 is CASSIGGAGGYNEQFF. The CDR3 region has the DNA TGTGCCAGTAGTATAGGAGGAGCGGGAGGTTACAATGAGCAGTTCTTC.

The gene calls are TRBV3-1 (or the pseudogene TRBV3-2) and TRBJ1-3, with D hard to call. Between the trimmed V and J ends, which lost 0 bases and 3 bases, there was a span of 9 bases. The CDR3 totals 15 residues. The V gene's germline CDR1 is LGHDT and CDR2 YNNKEL (reference sequence). CDR3 DNA sequence: TGTGCCAGCAGCCAAGATGCGAGGAGTGGAAACACCATATATTTT. Its translation is CASSQDARSGNTIYF.

The genes are TRBV27 and TRBJ2-2, with 10 bases lining up with TRBD1. Germline V gives CDR1 MNHEY, CDR2 SMNVEV (reference sequence). The CDR3 totals 16 residues. The V segment lost 5 bases and the J segment 0 bases; nucleotides outside the gene matches: 3. This chain's CDR3 is CASSTTGGANTGELFF. CDR3 nucleotides: TGTGCCAGCAGTACGACAGGGGGCGCGAACACCGGGGAGCTGTTTTTT.

V and J are TRBV30 and TRBJ1-5; D call uncertain. The ends were cut back, 3 bases at V and 5 bases at J, with 20 bases in the middle. CDR3 size: 16 residues. Per germline, CDR1 GTSNPN and CDR2 SVGIG (reference sequence). The CDR3 DNA sequence: TGTGCCTGGAGCGACCCTAGAGTTACGGGTGATCAGCCCCAGCATTTT. Translating gives CAWSDPRVTGDQPQHF.

V usage is TRBV5-8 and J usage is TRBJ2-1; D is possibly TRBD1 (6 bases). The CDR3 is 14 residues long. Looked up from germline, CDR1 is SGHTS and CDR2 is YDEGEE. V lost 0 bases and J lost 4, with 8 bases in between. CDR3 sequence: CASSLVGAYNEQFF. Written as DNA, the CDR3 is TGTGCCAGCAGCTTGGTGGGGGCGTACAATGAGCAGTTCTTC. The full variable domain, in which reference TRBV5-8 and TRBJ2-1 provide the parts outside the CDR3, is EAGVTQSPTHLIKTRGQQATLRCSPISGHTSVYWYQQALGLGLQFLLWYDEGEERNRGNFPPRFSGRQFPNYSSELNVNALELEDSALYLCASSLVGAYNEQFFGPGTRLTVL.

The rearrangement uses TRBV12-3 or TRBV12-4 and TRBJ1-2; no clear D. CDR3 length: 11 amino acids. V dropped 3 bases and J dropped 4 bases, with 3 bases sitting between them. CDR3 protein: CASSFGYGYTF. CDR3 DNA: TGTGCCAGCAGTTTCGGCTATGGCTACACCTTC.

V gene TRBV6-1 combines with J gene TRBJ2-7, with TRBD1 matching over 7 bases. In germline, CDR1 is MNHNS, CDR2 SASEGT. Unmatched junction bases numbered 5, after V lost 3 bases and J lost 3 bases. The CDR3 has 14 amino acids. In DNA, the CDR3 is TGTGCCAGCAGTGACGGTCAGGGGGTCTACGAGCAGTACTTC. Its translation is CASSDGQGVYEQYF.